This T cell receptor beta chain was observed in a study of T cell responses to AZD1222 COVID-19 vaccine. Here immunoSEQ multiplex PCR was the method, and the copy in TCRdb shows in-frame clones only, minus some. This sample's table reports about 140,000 clones. Findings and caveats of the study: Unmutated variant regions are reportedly targeted by nearly half of spike-specific TCRs.

With regard to this clone: Its matching antigen is unknown.

The clonotype originates from an adult in good health. The sample consisted of peripheral blood.

The CDR3 DNA follows: TGTGCCAGCAGCCAAGAGGGGGAGGGGGCTAACACTGAAGCTTTCTTT. Its translation: CASSQEGEGANTEAFF. The chain couples TRBV3-1 (or the pseudogene TRBV3-2) to TRBJ1-1; 7 nucleotides line up with TRBD1. The germline V gene encodes CDR1 LGHDT and CDR2 YNNKEL (reference sequence). V dropped 0 bases and J dropped 2; count of bases not matched to a gene: 6. The CDR3 sequence is 16 residues long.